The clone carrying this TCR beta chain turned up a few times. The CDR3 has 12 residues. V was cut by 4 bases and J by 7 bases, with 12 bases left in between. Germline V gene sequence: CDR1 SQVTM, CDR2 ANQGSEA. RNA transcripts served as the template for amplifying TCR beta CDR3 regions. Carried out on the TCR CDR3, a first-round RT-PCR used the HTBI primer set. A single record per CDR3 protein comes from TCRdb applying MiXCR to the multiplex PCR reads. The sample includes 300,000 to 400,000 distinct CDR3 sequences, about 15% of them seen just once. The sample comes from a study of T cells in Graves' hyperthyroidism and ophthalmopathy.

The receptor was isolated from a woman in her 30s with Graves' hyperthyroidism. Sequencing used blood. The V call is TRBV29-1, the J call TRBJ2-3; the D call may be TRBD1 or TRBD2 (5 bases each). CDR3 in amino acids: CSVVRGENTQYF. For the CDR3, the DNA is TGCAGCGTTGTAAGGGGAGAGAATACGCAGTATTTT.